Below, 13 T cell receptor beta chains from the same sample are listed, as sequenced in a study of T cells after yellow fever vaccination. TCRdb reprocessed the 5' RACE reads with MiXCR, giving one entry per CDR3 protein. The repertoire includes 150,000 to 200,000 distinct CDR3 sequences, 11% of them detected once, and 35% to 40% sits in the top ten. The material sequenced was CD8+ T cells sorted from PBMCs, taken 15 days after the yellow fever booster vaccination. The receptors originated from a man aged 18 to 35 who received the YFV17D yellow fever vaccine.

The CDR3 DNA follows: TGTGCCAGCAGTTTGGTTTGGGCACCGAGTCCCAATCAGCCCCAGCATTTT. This encodes CASSLVWAPSPNQPQHF. V is TRBV6-2 or TRBV6-3 and J is TRBJ1-5; D gene ambiguous. Looked up from germline, CDR1 is MNHEY and CDR2 is SVGEGT. The CDR3 has 17 residues. V dropped 4 bases and J dropped 3 bases, with 19 bases sitting between them.

This clonotype was detected ten times or more. This sequence joins TRBV4-1 and TRBJ2-2, with D unresolved. Germline-derived CDR1 and CDR2 are MGHRA and YSYEKL. The CDR3 runs 12 residues. V was trimmed by 3 bases and J by 2 bases, leaving 1 base between them. In DNA, the CDR3 is TGCGCCAGCAGCCATAACACCGGGGAGCTGTTTTTT. Translating it yields CASSHNTGELFF.

The chain has TRBV27 and TRBJ2-6, with 9 bases matching TRBD1. This CDR3 spans 17 amino acids. The V gene end was trimmed by 5 bases and the J gene end by 0 bases; junction bases not matched to a gene: 5. Germline values: CDR1 MNHEY, CDR2 SMNVEV (reference sequence). The CDR3: CASSAGTGSSGANVLTF. Here the CDR3 DNA reads TGTGCCAGCAGTGCCGGGACAGGGAGCTCTGGGGCCAACGTCCTGACTTTC.

This clonotype turned up a few times. The chain links TRBV7-9 to TRBJ2-7, with no clear D. This CDR3 is 12 amino acids long. Germline assignment: CDR1 SEHNR and CDR2 FQNEAQ (reference sequence). V was clipped by 5 bases and J by 2 bases, with 7 bases between them. DNA for the CDR3: TGTGCCAGCAGCGTAGACACCTACGAGCAGTACTTC. As protein: CASSVDTYEQYF.

The chain joins TRBV28 to TRBJ2-7; D gene unclear. V dropped 7 bases and J dropped 3 bases, with 16 bases sitting between them. This CDR3 region has 14 residues. CDR1 is MDHEN and CDR2 is SYDVKM in the germline V gene. The CDR3 coding sequence is TGTGCCAGCATCTCCGCCTTAAGGGACTACGAGCAGTACTTC. It yields the protein CASISALRDYEQYF.

The chain recombines TRBV4-1 with TRBJ2-2; TRBD2 is a possible D gene (5 bases). CDR1 is MGHRA and CDR2 is YSYEKL in the germline V gene. CDR3 length equals 14 residues. V was trimmed by 1 base and J by 5 bases, leaving 8 bases between them. The DNA of the CDR3 is TGCGCCAGCAGCCAAGTCGGGGAAACCGGGGAGCTGTTTTTT. It yields the protein CASSQVGETGELFF.

This clonotype has more than one count but fewer than ten. The genes are TRBV27 and TRBJ1-5; D remains unclear. V shed 3 bases and J shed 3 bases, with 21 bases lying between them. The CDR3 extends over 18 amino acids. Germline V gives CDR1 MNHEY, CDR2 SMNVEV (reference sequence). CDR3 DNA: TGTGCCAGCAGTTTGTCTCTCGAGGGAGGTGAGGACAATCAGCCCCAGCATTTT. It is translated as CASSLSLEGGEDNQPQHF.

This clonotype appeared a few times. The chain has TRBV9 and TRBJ1-2, with 7 bases identical to TRBD1. From germline, CDR1 is SGDLS and CDR2 YYNGEE. Trimming removed 4 bases from V and 0 bases from J; junction bases left unmatched: 6. The CDR3 is 15 residues long. This CDR3 is CASSPQGVANYGYTF. The CDR3 nucleotides are TGTGCCAGCAGCCCTCAGGGGGTTGCTAACTATGGCTACACCTTC.

In its sample, this clonotype was seen a few times. The rearrangement links TRBV6-5 to TRBJ1-1; 7 nucleotides match TRBD1. The CDR3 runs to 13 residues. Per the germline V gene, CDR1 is MNHEY and CDR2 is SVGAGI. J was trimmed by 1 base and V by 5 bases; bases with no gene match: 1. For the CDR3, the DNA is TGTGCCAGCAGTACAGGGGAGAACACTGAAGCTTTCTTT. Its translation: CASSTGENTEAFF.

This clonotype turned up a few times. The chain recombines TRBV12-3 or TRBV12-4 with TRBJ1-1; possible D gene TRBD1, 5 bases. Trimming pared 5 bases from V and 2 bases from J, leaving 21 bases between. The CDR3 is 17 residues long. CDR3 loop: CASSDPGTLGLNTEAFF. As DNA, the CDR3 is TGTGCCAGCAGTGACCCCGGGACTCTGGGATTAAACACTGAAGCTTTCTTT.

This clonotype occurred a few times. The chain employs TRBV4-2 and TRBJ1-2; possibly TRBD1 for D (5 bases). The germline V and J ends were trimmed by 0 bases and 4 bases, with 9 bases remaining between them. The CDR3 spans 14 residues. The germline CDR1 and CDR2 sequences are LGHNA and YNFKEQ. In DNA, the CDR3 is TGTGCCAGCAGCCAAGATAAGGGGAGCTATGGCTACACCTTC. This codes for CASSQDKGSYGYTF.

The V call is TRBV20-1, the J call TRBJ1-5; 7 positions match TRBD1. The CDR3 length is 14 residues. V dropped 3 bases and J dropped 0; count of bases not matched to a gene: 2. Germline CDR1 and CDR2: DFQATT and SNEGSKA (reference sequence). The CDR3 region has the DNA TGCAGTGCTAGGGGGACAGCTAGCAATCAGCCCCAGCATTTT. Translating it yields CSARGTASNQPQHF.

J is TRBJ1-1 and V is TRBV20-1, with 9 bases identical to TRBD1. The V gene's germline CDR1 is DFQATT and CDR2 SNEGSKA (reference sequence). The CDR3 length is 15 residues. V was clipped by 1 base and J by 4 bases; unmatched bases: 7. The CDR3 DNA reads as TGCAGTGCTAGAGGGTGGGGACAGGGCAGCACTGAAGCTTTCTTT. It codes for CSARGWGQGSTEAFF.